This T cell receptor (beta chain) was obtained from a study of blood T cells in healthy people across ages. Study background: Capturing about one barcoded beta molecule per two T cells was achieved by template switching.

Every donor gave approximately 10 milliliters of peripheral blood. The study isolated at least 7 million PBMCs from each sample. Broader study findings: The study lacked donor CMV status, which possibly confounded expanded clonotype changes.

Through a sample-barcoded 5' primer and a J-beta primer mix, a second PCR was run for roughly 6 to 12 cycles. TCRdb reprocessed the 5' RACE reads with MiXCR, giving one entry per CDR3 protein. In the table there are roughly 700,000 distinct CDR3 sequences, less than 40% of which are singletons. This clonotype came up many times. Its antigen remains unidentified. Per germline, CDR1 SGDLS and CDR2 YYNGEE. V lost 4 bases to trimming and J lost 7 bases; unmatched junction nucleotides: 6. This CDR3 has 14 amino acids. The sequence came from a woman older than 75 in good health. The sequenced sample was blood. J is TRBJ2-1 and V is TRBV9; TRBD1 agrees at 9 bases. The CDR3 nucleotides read TGTGCCAGCAGCCCCAGAGGGACAGGGAATGAGCAGTTCTTC. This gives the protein CASSPRGTGNEQFF.